Listed here are 11 T cell receptor beta chains from one sample, sequenced in a study of blood T cell repertoires in COVID-19. Repertoires were generated with immunoSEQ multiplex PCR, while TCRdb's copy carries only in-frame clones and drops some. The data hold roughly 250,000 clones, with about 85% observed a single time. The sample was peripheral blood. These receptors all come from a human donor with COVID-19, enrolled during active disease. The donor label of this sample is uncertain.

The chain recombines TRBV15 with TRBJ2-1, with TRBD2 as a possible D gene (6 bases). Germline values: CDR1 LNHNV, CDR2 YYDKDF (reference sequence). The V gene lost 6 bases and the J gene lost 1 base, with 13 bases spanning the gap. This CDR3 region has 15 residues. CDR3 nucleotide sequence: TGTGCCACCAGGGGCGGGATGAATTCCTACAATGAGCAGTTCTTC. Translation: CATRGGMNSYNEQFF.

The chain employs TRBV28 and TRBJ2-2; 9 bases are shared with TRBD1. The CDR3 is made up of 15 amino acids. Germline CDR1 is MDHEN and CDR2 is SYDVKM. J was trimmed by 5 bases and V by 4 bases; bases with no gene match: 5. The CDR3 sequence: CASSSPTGGTGELFF. CDR3 nucleotides: TGTGCCAGCAGTTCACCGACAGGGGGGACCGGGGAGCTGTTTTTT.

The chain combines TRBV5-6 with TRBJ1-2, with TRBD1 as a possible D gene (5 bases). V shed 4 bases and J shed 4 bases, with 11 bases lying between them. From germline, CDR1 is SGHDT and CDR2 YYEEEE. CDR3 length equals 13 residues. The CDR3 nucleotides read TGTGCCAGCAGCACGGGGGGATCCTATGGCTACACCTTC. Amino acid sequence: CASSTGGSYGYTF.

This rearrangement joins TRBV19 to TRBJ2-1, with 9 bases that match TRBD2. After removal of 4 bases from V and 0 bases from J, the junction contained 4 bases not matched to a gene. The CDR3 is 16 residues long. Germline CDR1 is LNHDA and CDR2 is SQIVND (reference sequence). CDR3 nucleotide sequence: TGTGCCAGTAGTACTTTTAGCGGGAGCTCCTACAATGAGCAGTTCTTC. It codes for CASSTFSGSSYNEQFF.

This clone was observed a handful of times. The rearrangement links TRBV2 to TRBJ2-1, with 11 bases matching TRBD1. Unmatched junction bases numbered 8, after V lost 6 bases and J lost 7 bases. In germline, CDR1 is SNHLY, CDR2 FYNNEI. This CDR3 has 15 residues. This CDR3 reads CASRKDRGLVNEQFF. Written as DNA, the CDR3 is TGTGCCAGCAGGAAGGACAGGGGGCTAGTGAATGAGCAGTTCTTC.

The chain recombines TRBV20-1 with TRBJ2-3; D gene uncertain. V lost 3 bases and J 0 bases, leaving 7 bases between the germline ends. The V gene's germline CDR1 is DFQATT and CDR2 SNEGSKA (reference sequence). There are 13 residues in the CDR3. The CDR3 nucleotides read TGCAGTGCTAGTGTACTCAGCACAGATACGCAGTATTTT. Its translation is CSASVLSTDTQYF.

This sequence joins TRBV28 and TRBJ2-2; 9 positions match TRBD1. The germline V gene has CDR1 MDHEN and CDR2 SYDVKM. The junction had 10 bases not matched to a gene; V was cut back by 7 bases and J by 4 bases. This CDR3 has 16 amino acids. CDR3 sequence: CASKGTGGSLTGELFF. The CDR3 DNA reads TGTGCCAGCAAGGGCACAGGGGGCTCCCTCACCGGGGAGCTGTTTTTT.

This rearrangement joins TRBV5-1 to TRBJ2-2; TRBD2 agrees at 8 bases. CDR1 and CDR2 (germline): SGHRS, YFSETQ. The CDR3 loop spans 16 amino acids. V lost 0 bases, J lost 5 bases, and 6 bases stayed unmatched. CDR3 DNA: TGCGCCAGCAGCTTGGTTGGGACTAGGGGAACCGGGGAGCTGTTTTTT. The encoded protein is CASSLVGTRGTGELFF.

The rearrangement uses TRBV28 and TRBJ1-5, with 7 bases identical to TRBD1. This CDR3 region has 15 residues. Germline loops: CDR1 MDHEN, CDR2 SYDVKM. J was trimmed by 4 bases and V by 5 bases; bases with no gene match: 8. CDR3 DNA sequence: TGTGCCAGCAGTCGACTCCGGGACAGAAATCAGCCCCAGCATTTT. This sequence encodes CASSRLRDRNQPQHF.

The J gene is TRBJ2-7, the V gene TRBV27, with D possibly TRBD2 on 6 matching bases. This CDR3 comprises 13 residues. V was clipped by 5 bases and J by 5 bases, with 13 bases between them. Germline V CDR1 and CDR2: MNHEY, SMNVEV (reference sequence). The CDR3 DNA reads as TGTGCCAGCAGTGGCGGGATATCCGACGAGCAGTACTTC. Amino acids: CASSGGISDEQYF.

The chain uses TRBV9 and TRBJ1-1; TRBD1 agrees at 9 bases. CDR1 is SGDLS, CDR2 YYNGEE, per germline. Trimming took 3 bases from V and 3 from J; bases not matched to a gene: 3. The CDR3 is 14 residues long. This CDR3 reads CASSARDRDTEAFF. The CDR3 DNA is TGTGCCAGCAGCGCCCGGGACAGGGACACTGAAGCTTTCTTT. Variable domain in full (rest from reference TRBV9 and TRBJ1-1): DSGVTQTPKHLITATGQRVTLRCSPRSGDLSVYWYQQSLDQGLQFLIQYYNGEERAKGNILERFSAQQFPDLHSELNLSSLELGDSALYFCASSARDRDTEAFFGQGTRLTVV.